This TCR beta chain was sequenced in a study of blood T cell repertoires in COVID-19. The overall study: Samples taken during acute and convalescent COVID-19 were collected in the United States, Italy and Spain. PBMCs, B-cell-depleted T cells, or T cells were the source of the cDNA or gDNA that made up the material.

Deletions cut 5 bases from V and 8 bases from J, with 15 bases between. The CDR3 runs 13 residues. CDR1 is SEHNR and CDR2 is FQNEAQ in the germline V gene (reference sequence). How the authors handled the data: Researchers report that nucleated cell counts were estimated from reference gene primer amplification. Sequencing used immunoSEQ multiplex PCR; TCRdb keeps in-frame clones, though not all of them. The DNA gave D and trimming, while V, J and clone size come from that table. Of 110,000 to 150,000 clones listed, about 87% were seen once; the top ten hold 1.5% to 2%. The sample was peripheral blood. This sequence was found in a woman in her fifties or sixties with acute or convalescent COVID-19. The genes are TRBV7-9 and TRBJ1-1, with TRBD1 as a possible D gene (6 bases). CDR3 nucleotides: TGTGCCAGCAGCGGGCAGGGGCCATCGGAAGCTTTCTTT. Translation: CASSGQGPSEAFF.